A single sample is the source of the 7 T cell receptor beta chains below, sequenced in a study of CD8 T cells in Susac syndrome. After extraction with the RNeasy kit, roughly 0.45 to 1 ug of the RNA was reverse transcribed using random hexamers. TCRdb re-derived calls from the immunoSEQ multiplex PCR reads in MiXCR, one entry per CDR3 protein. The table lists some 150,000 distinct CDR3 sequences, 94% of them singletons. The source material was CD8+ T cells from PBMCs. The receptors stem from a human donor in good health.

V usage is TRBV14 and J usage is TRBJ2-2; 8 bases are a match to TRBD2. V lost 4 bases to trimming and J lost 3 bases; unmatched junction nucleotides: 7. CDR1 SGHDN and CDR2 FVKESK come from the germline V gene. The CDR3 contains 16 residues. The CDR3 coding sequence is TGTGCCAGCAGCCCGCGACTAGCGCCTTACACCGGGGAGCTGTTTTTT. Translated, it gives CASSPRLAPYTGELFF.

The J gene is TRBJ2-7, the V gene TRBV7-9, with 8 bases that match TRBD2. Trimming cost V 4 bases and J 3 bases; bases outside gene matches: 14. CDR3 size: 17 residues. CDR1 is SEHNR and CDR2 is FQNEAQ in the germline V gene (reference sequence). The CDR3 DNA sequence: TGTGCCAGCAGCTCAACGAAAGAAGGGACTAGATACTACGAGCAGTACTTC. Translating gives CASSSTKEGTRYYEQYF.

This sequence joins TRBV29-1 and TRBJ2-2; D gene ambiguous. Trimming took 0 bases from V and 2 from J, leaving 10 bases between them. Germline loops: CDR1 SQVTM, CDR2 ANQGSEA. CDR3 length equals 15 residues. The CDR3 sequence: CSVEDRTENTGELFF. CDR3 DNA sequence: TGCAGCGTTGAAGATCGGACGGAAAACACCGGGGAGCTGTTTTTT.

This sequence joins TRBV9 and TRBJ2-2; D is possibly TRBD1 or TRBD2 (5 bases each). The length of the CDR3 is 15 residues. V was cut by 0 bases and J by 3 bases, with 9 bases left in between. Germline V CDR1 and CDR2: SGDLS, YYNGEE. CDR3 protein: CASSVGGSYTGELFF. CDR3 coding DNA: TGTGCCAGCAGCGTAGGGGGGAGTTACACCGGGGAGCTGTTTTTT.

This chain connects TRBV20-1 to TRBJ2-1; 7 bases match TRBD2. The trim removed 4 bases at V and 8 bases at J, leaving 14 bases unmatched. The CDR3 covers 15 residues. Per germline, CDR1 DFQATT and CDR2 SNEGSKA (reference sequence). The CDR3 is CSAKDRLAMVHEQFF. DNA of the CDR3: TGCAGTGCTAAAGACCGACTAGCCATGGTCCATGAGCAGTTCTTC.

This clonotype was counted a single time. CDR3 in DNA: TGTGCCAGCAGTTTATTGCTAGCGGGAGTCAGCGGTGAGCAGTTCTTC. This encodes CASSLLLAGVSGEQFF. The J gene is TRBJ2-1, the V gene TRBV27; 10 nucleotides align to TRBD2. The V and J ends lost 1 base and 9 bases, in that order; junction bases with no gene match: 9. Germline CDR1 reads MNHEY; CDR2 reads SMNVEV (reference sequence). The CDR3 spans 16 residues.

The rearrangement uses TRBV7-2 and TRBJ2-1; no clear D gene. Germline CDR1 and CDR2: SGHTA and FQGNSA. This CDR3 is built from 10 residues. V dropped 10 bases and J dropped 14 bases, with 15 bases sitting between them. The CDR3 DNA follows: TGTGCCAAATGCCGACTTAGTGAGTTCTTC. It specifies CAKCRLSEFF.